This TCR beta chain was retrieved from a study of beta chain features in type 1 diabetes. Study outcomes and limitations: People with Type 1 diabetes carried modestly yet significantly shorter TCRB CDR3s in all four CD4+ subsets.

This clone occurred a few times. Its antigen is as yet unknown. Germline-derived CDR1 and CDR2 are LNHNV and YYDKDF (reference sequence). This CDR3 is 16 amino acids long. V trimming: 2 bases; J trimming: 6 bases; junction bases outside the gene matches: 5. Expressed TCRB transcripts were sequenced because the entire RNA isolate underwent reverse transcription. Libraries were prepared by immunoSEQ multiplex PCR; TCRdb keeps only in-frame clonotypes and omits some of them. The table includes around 260,000 clones, roughly 20% detected once. This sequence originates from a woman aged 40-49 years with type 1 diabetes. Sequencing was done on a sample of naive CD4+ T cells from blood. V gene TRBV15 combines with J gene TRBJ2-5; 14 nucleotides line up with TRBD2. CDR3 DNA sequence: TGTGCCACCAGCAGAATGACTAGCGGGGGGGGAAAGACCCAGTACTTC. Protein sequence: CATSRMTSGGGKTQYF. Filled out from reference TRBV15 and TRBJ2-5, the complete variable domain reads DAMVIQNPRYQVTQFGKPVTLSCSQTLNHNVMYWYQQKSSQAPKLLFHYYDKDFNNEADTPDNFQSRRPNTSFCFLDIRSPGLGDTAMYLCATSRMTSGGGKTQYFGPGTRLLVL.